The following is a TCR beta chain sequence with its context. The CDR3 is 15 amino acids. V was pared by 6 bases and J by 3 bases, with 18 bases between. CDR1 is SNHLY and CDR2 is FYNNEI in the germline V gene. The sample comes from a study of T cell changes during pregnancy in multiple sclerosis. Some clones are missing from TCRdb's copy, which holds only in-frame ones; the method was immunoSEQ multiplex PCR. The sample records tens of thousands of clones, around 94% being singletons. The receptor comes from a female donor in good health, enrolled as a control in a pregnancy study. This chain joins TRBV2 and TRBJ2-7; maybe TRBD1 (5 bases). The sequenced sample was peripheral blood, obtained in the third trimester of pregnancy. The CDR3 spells CASSPSTTDHYEQYF. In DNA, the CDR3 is TGTGCCAGCAGCCCCTCTACGACAGATCACTACGAGCAGTACTTC.